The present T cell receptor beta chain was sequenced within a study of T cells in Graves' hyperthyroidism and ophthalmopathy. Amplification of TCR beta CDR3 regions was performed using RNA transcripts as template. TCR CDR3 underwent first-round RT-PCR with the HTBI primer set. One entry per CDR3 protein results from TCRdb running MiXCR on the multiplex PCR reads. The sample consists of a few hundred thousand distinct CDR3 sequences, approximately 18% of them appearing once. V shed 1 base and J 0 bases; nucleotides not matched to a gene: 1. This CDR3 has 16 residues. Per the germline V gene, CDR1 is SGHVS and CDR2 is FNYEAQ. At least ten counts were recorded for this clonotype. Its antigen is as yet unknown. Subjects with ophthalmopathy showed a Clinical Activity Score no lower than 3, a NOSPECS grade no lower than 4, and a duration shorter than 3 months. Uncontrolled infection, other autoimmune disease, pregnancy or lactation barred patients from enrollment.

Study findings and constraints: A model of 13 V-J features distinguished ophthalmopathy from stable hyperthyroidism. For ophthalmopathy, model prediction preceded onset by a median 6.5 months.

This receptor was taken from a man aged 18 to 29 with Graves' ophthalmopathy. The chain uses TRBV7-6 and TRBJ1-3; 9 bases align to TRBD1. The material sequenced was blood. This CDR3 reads CASSLEQGASGNTIYF. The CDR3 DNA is TGTGCCAGCAGCTTAGAACAGGGGGCCTCTGGAAACACCATATATTTT.